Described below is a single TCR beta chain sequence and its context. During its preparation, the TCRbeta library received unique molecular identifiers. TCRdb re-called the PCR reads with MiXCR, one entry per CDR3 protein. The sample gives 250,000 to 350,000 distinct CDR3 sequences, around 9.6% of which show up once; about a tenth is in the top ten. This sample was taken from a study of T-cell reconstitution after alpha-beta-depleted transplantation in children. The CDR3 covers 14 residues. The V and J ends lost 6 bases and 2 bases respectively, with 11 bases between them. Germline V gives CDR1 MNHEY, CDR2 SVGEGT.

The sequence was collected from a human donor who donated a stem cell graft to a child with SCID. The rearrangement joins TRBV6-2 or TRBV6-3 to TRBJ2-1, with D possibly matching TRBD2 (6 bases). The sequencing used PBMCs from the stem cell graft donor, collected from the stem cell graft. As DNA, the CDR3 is TGTGCCAGCAGATCAACGGGGGCCTACAATGAGCAGTTCTTC. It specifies CASRSTGAYNEQFF.